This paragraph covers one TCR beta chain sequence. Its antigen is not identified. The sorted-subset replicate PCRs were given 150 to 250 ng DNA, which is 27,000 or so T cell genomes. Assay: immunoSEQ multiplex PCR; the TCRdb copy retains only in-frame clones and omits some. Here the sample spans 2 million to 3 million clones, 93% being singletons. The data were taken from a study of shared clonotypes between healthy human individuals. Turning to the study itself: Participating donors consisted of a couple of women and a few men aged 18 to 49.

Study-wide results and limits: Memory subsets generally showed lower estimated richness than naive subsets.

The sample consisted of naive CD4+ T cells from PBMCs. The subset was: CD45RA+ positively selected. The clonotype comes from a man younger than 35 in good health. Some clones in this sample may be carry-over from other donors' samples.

The CDR3 sequence is CAAEGEKLFF. CDR3 in DNA: TGTGCCGCGGAGGGTGAAAAACTGTTTTTT. The V call is TRBV28, the J call TRBJ1-4, with unresolved D. The CDR3 is 10 amino acids. Germline V gene lookup returns CDR1 MDHEN and CDR2 SYDVKM. Trimming took off 11 bases at V and 7 bases at J, with 8 bases between the two ends.